This T cell receptor (beta chain) is drawn from a study of shared clonotypes between healthy human individuals. Replicate PCRs run on sorted subsets employed approximately 0.2 ug DNA, roughly 30,000 T cell genomes. Sequenced by immunoSEQ multiplex PCR; TCRdb stores in-frame clones only, minus some. The sample has roughly 2,300,000 clones; around 93% are singletons. Germline CDR1 is MDHEN and CDR2 is SYDVKM. The V gene lost 2 bases and the J gene lost 5 bases, with 10 bases spanning the gap. This CDR3 region has 13 residues. The material sequenced was naive CD4+ T cells from PBMCs. The subset is: CD45RA+ positively selected. The clonotype was recovered from a man younger than 35 in good health. Some clones in this sample may be carry-over from other donors' samples. The V gene is TRBV28, the J gene TRBJ2-7; D gene ambiguous. CDR3 bases: TGTGCCAGCAGTTTAGGGGTATCGGACGAGCAGTACTTC. This translates into CASSLGVSDEQYF. The whole variable domain, remainder taken from reference TRBV28 and TRBJ2-7, is DVKVTQSSRYLVKRTGEKVFLECVQDMDHENMFWYRQDPGLGLRLIYFSYDVKMKEKGDIPEGYSVSREKKERFSLILESASTNQTSMYLCASSLGVSDEQYFGPGTRLTVT.